The clone carrying this TCR beta chain was recorded a few times. Its antigen is not known. Sequenced material consisted of expressed TCRB transcripts (all of the isolated RNA was reverse transcribed). Using immunoSEQ multiplex PCR, the repertoire was profiled, and TCRdb retains in-frame clones only, with some absent. The table has about 930,000 clones, roughly 16% seen once. Germline CDR1 reads LNHNV; CDR2 reads YYDKDF (reference sequence). CDR3 length equals 15 residues. V was cut by 5 bases and J by 0 bases, with 11 bases left in between. The entry originates in a study of beta chain features in type 1 diabetes. Study conclusions and caveats: The study left unresolved whether HLA type influences TCRB rearrangement.

A CD45RO/CCR7/CD25/CD127/CD95/CD27 panel sorted naive, central memory, regulatory and stem cell-like memory CD4+ cells. The source of this sequence is a woman aged 18-29 years in good health. The sample was naive CD4+ T cells from blood. This chain joins TRBV15 and TRBJ1-3, with D unclear. The CDR3 region is CATSQRARSGNTIYF. CDR3 bases: TGTGCCACCAGCCAACGGGCCCGCTCTGGAAACACCATATATTTT.